This passage covers 9 T cell receptor beta chains from one sample sequenced in a study of blood T cell repertoires in COVID-19. Sequenced by immunoSEQ multiplex PCR; TCRdb stores in-frame clones only, minus some. The sample comprises around 200,000 clones, 84% of which are singletons, and about 14% rests with the top ten. The material sequenced was peripheral blood. The receptor source for this set is a woman aged 70-85 years with COVID-19, enrolled during active disease.

The J gene is TRBJ2-5, the V gene TRBV7-2; 8 bases fit TRBD2. Losses at the gene ends were 5 bases for V and 4 bases for J; bases not matched to a gene: 12. Germline CDR1 is SGHTA and CDR2 is FQGNSA. The CDR3 consists of 16 residues. The CDR3 loop is CASSPHTAGGGETQYF. The CDR3 DNA reads as TGTGCCAGCAGCCCCCACACGGCGGGAGGTGGAGAGACCCAGTACTTC.

V is TRBV2 and J is TRBJ2-3, with 12 bases identical to TRBD2. This CDR3 spans 16 amino acids. The V segment lost 6 bases and the J segment 7 bases; nucleotides outside the gene matches: 11. CDR1 SNHLY and CDR2 FYNNEI come from the germline V gene. In DNA form, the CDR3 reads TGTGCCAGCAGCCAGAGGTGGCTAGCGGGGGGGAATACGCAGTATTTT. It is translated as CASSQRWLAGGNTQYF.

The chain links TRBV7-2 to TRBJ2-4, with a possible D match to TRBD1 (7 bases). V was pared by 5 bases and J by 7 bases, with 18 bases between. This CDR3 has 15 residues. Germline CDR1 reads SGHTA; CDR2 reads FQGNSA. This CDR3 reads CASSREGSGGNIQYF. The CDR3 region has the DNA TGTGCCAGCAGCAGAGAGGGGTCAGGGGGGAACATTCAGTACTTC.

The chain carries TRBV24-1 and TRBJ2-5, with 9 bases matching TRBD1. The trim removed 7 bases at V and 4 bases at J, leaving 9 bases unmatched. This CDR3 contains 15 residues. CDR1 and CDR2 from the germline V gene are KGHDR and SFDVKD. The CDR3 DNA reads as TGTGCCACCAGCGAAAAAACAGGGGGCAGAGAGACCCAGTACTTC. Translation gives CATSEKTGGRETQYF.

The chain combines TRBV28 with TRBJ1-1; D uncertain. CDR1 and CDR2 from the germline V gene are MDHEN and SYDVKM. This CDR3 region has 13 residues. Deletions cut 6 bases from V and 8 bases from J, with 16 bases between. The CDR3 sequence is CASRSSSAGEAFF. Written as DNA, the CDR3 is TGTGCCAGCAGATCATCTAGCGCGGGGGAAGCTTTCTTT. The entire variable domain, with the rest obtained from reference TRBV28 and TRBJ1-1, is as follows: DVKVTQSSRYLVKRTGEKVFLECVQDMDHENMFWYRQDPGLGLRLIYFSYDVKMKEKGDIPEGYSVSREKKERFSLILESASTNQTSMYLCASRSSSAGEAFFGQGTRLTVV.

This clone was detected a few times. V is TRBV28 and J is TRBJ2-4, with a tentative D call TRBD1 (6 bases). This CDR3 spans 15 amino acids. Per germline, CDR1 MDHEN and CDR2 SYDVKM. V shed 2 bases and J shed 6 bases, with 14 bases lying between them. CDR3 protein: CASSLQGYSGNIQYF. CDR3 in DNA: TGTGCCAGCAGTTTACAGGGGTATTCCGGAAACATTCAGTACTTC.

V gene TRBV7-8 combines with J gene TRBJ2-7; D is possibly TRBD2 (6 bases). The germline V and J ends were trimmed by 0 bases and 5 bases, with 17 bases remaining between them. Germline V gene data show CDR1 as SGHVS and CDR2 as FQNEAQ. There are 16 residues in the CDR3. CDR3 sequence: CASSLAVGGVENEQYV. In DNA form, the CDR3 reads TGTGCCAGCAGCTTAGCGGTAGGAGGGGTGGAAAACGAGCAGTACGTC.

V usage is TRBV5-6 and J usage is TRBJ1-5; 7 nucleotides agree with TRBD1. V shed 2 bases and J 0 bases; nucleotides not matched to a gene: 5. The CDR3 consists of 16 residues. The V gene's germline CDR1 is SGHDT and CDR2 YYEEEE. The CDR3 DNA is TGTGCCAGCAGCTTCACGACAGGGAGTAGCAATCAGCCCCAGCATTTT. Protein sequence: CASSFTTGSSNQPQHF.

The chain has TRBV25-1 and TRBJ1-4; D gene uncertain. The CDR3 spans 15 residues. V lost 6 bases and J 6 bases, leaving 17 bases between the germline ends. The germline V gene has CDR1 MGHDK and CDR2 SYGVNS. CDR3 in amino acids: CASRDAETLDEKLFF. CDR3 bases: TGTGCCAGCAGAGACGCCGAGACACTCGATGAAAAACTGTTTTTT.